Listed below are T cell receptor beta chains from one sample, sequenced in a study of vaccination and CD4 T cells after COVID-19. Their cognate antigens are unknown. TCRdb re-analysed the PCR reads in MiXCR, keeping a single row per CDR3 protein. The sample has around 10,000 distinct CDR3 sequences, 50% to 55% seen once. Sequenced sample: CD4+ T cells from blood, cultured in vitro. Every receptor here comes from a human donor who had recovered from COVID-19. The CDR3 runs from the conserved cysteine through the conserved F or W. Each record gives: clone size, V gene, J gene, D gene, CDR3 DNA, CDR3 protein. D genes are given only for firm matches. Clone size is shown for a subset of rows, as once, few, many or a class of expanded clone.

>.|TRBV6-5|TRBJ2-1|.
TGTGCCAGCAGTTACTCTCGGACGGACTCCTACAATGAGCAGTTCTTC
CASSYSRTDSYNEQFF
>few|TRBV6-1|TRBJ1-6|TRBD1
TGTGCCAGCAACTTTGACAGGGACAGTTCACCCCTCCACTTT
CASNFDRDSSPLHF
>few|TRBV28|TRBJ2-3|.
TGTGCCAGCAGGGGGACAGATACGCAGTATTTT
CASRGTDTQYF
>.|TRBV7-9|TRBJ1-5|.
TGTGCCAGCAGCTTAGTGACGATTCAGCCCCAGCATTTT
CASSLVTIQPQHF
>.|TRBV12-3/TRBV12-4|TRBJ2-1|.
TGTGCCAGTAGTTTGTCTCTCCGCCCGGGGGCTAACTACAATGAGCAGTTCTTC
CASSLSLRPGANYNEQFF
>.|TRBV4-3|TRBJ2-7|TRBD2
TGCGCCAGCAGCCAAGGGGGACTAGCGGGGGGCCAATACGAGCAGTACTTC
CASSQGGLAGGQYEQYF
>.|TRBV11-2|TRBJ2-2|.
TGTGCCAGCAGCCTGACAGGGAACACCGGGGAGCTGTTTTTT
CASSLTGNTGELFF
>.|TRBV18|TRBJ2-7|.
TGTGCCAGCTCACCAGACGAGCAGTACTTC
CASSPDEQYF
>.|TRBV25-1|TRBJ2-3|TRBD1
TGTGCCAGCAGTGAGACAGGGGGCAACACAGATACGCAGTATTTT
CASSETGGNTDTQYF
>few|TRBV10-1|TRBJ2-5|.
TGCGCCAGCAGTACGGGTGAAACGGAGACCCAGTACTTC
CASSTGETETQYF
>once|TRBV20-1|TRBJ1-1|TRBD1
TGCAGTTCACCAGGGGGGTCGAACACTGAAGCTTTCTTT
CSSPGGSNTEAFF
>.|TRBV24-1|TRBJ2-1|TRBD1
TGTGCCACCAGCCATACCCGGACAGGTGGTGATGAGCAGTTCTTC
CATSHTRTGGDEQFF
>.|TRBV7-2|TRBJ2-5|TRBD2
TGTGCCAGCAGACTCGCTCCGCTAGCGGGCCTGCTTCTGGGGGAGACCCAGTACTTC
CASRLAPLAGLLLGETQYF
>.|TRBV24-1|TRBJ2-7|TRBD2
TGTGCCACCAGTGCGACTAGCGGGAGTCTGGGGCAGTACTTC
CATSATSGSLGQYF
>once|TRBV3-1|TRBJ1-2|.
TGTGCCAGCTATGATGAGGGACGAAGGGGCTATGGCTACACCTTC
CASYDEGRRGYGYTF
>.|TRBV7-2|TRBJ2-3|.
TGTGCCAGCAGCTTACGGTGGCAGACAGATACGCAGTATTTT
CASSLRWQTDTQYF
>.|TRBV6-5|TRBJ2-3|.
TGTGCCAGCAGTTACGAGACGTCCACAGATACGCAGTATTTT
CASSYETSTDTQYF
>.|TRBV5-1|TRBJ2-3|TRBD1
TGCGCCAGCAGCTCGGGACAGGGGCGTCTCGATACGCAGTATTTT
CASSSGQGRLDTQYF
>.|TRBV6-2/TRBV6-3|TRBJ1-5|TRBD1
TGTGCCAGCAGTTTTCCGGGACAGTATCAGCCCCAGCATTTT
CASSFPGQYQPQHF
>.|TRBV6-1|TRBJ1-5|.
TGTGCCAGCAGTGAAGAGGGAGGGATTAATCAGCCCCAGCATTTT
CASSEEGGINQPQHF
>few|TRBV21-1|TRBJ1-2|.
TGTGCCAGCAGCCCCGACTCTGGCTACACCTTC
CASSPDSGYTF
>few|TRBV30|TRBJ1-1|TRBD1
TGTGCCTGGAAGAGGGGGCCGGACACTGAAGCTTTCTTT
CAWKRGPDTEAFF
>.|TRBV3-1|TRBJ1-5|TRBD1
TGTGCCAGCAGCCAAGTGGCAGGGGGCGGTCAGCCCCAGCATTTT
CASSQVAGGGQPQHF
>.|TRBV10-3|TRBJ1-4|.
TGTGCCATCAGTGGCGTGGGGAGCGAAAAACTGTTTTTT
CAISGVGSEKLFF
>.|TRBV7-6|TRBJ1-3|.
TGTGCCAGCAGCCGGGGGCTTCCTCCAGGAAACACCATATATTTT
CASSRGLPPGNTIYF
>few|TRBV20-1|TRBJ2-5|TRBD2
TGCAGTGCTAGAGGGGCTAGCGGGGGGGCCATGGAGACCCAGTACTTC
CSARGASGGAMETQYF
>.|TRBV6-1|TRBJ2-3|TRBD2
TGTGCCAGCAGTGAAATTCCTAGCGGGGGGGCCGGAGATACGCAGTATTTT
CASSEIPSGGAGDTQYF
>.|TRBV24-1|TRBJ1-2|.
TGTGCCACCAGTGACTCCGGACCCCCCTATGGCTACACCTTC
CATSDSGPPYGYTF
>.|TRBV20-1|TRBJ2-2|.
TGCAGTGCTAGGAAACCGAGCTACACCGGGGAGCTGTTTTTT
CSARKPSYTGELFF
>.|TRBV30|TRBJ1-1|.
TGTGCCTGGACTTTTTGGGGGAGGACTGAAGCTTTCTTT
CAWTFWGRTEAFF
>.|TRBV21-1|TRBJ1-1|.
TGTGCCAGCAGCAAAGTATGCCAGGGGGCGGGCACTGAAGCTTTCTTT
CASSKVCQGAGTEAFF
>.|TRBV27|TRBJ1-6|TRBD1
TGTGCCAGCAGACTAACAGGACAGGGGACGGGACCCCTCCACTTT
CASRLTGQGTGPLHF
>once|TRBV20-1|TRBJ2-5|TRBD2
TGCAGTGCTAGAAGCTTTGGACTAGCGGGTGAGAACAGCCAGTACTTC
CSARSFGLAGENSQYF
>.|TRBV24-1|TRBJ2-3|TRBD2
TGTGCCACGGGTACTAGCGGGGGTCTGACAGATACGCAGTATTTT
CATGTSGGLTDTQYF
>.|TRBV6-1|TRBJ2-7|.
TGTGCCAGCAGTGCCTGGCGGCCCCGGGACTTCACCTACGAGCAGTACTTC
CASSAWRPRDFTYEQYF
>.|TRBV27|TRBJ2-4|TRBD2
TGTGCCAGCAGTTCCCTGGGAGGGGCATCCAAAAACATTCAGTACTTC
CASSSLGGASKNIQYF
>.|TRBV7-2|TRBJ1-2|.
TGTGCCAGCAGCCGGGGACCTAACTATGGCTACACCTTC
CASSRGPNYGYTF
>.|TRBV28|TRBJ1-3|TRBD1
TGTGCCAGCAGGCAGATTCAGGGGGGTTTCTCTGGAAACACCATATATTTT
CASRQIQGGFSGNTIYF
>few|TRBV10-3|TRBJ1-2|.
TGTGCCATCACCTCAGGTCTTTCTAGCGGCTACACCTTC
CAITSGLSSGYTF
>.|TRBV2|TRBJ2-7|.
TGTGCCAGCAGGACCCTTGGGAACATTTACGAGCAGTACTTC
CASRTLGNIYEQYF
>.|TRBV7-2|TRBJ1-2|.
TGTGCCAGCAGCTTAGGGGGCGCGTCTCGGGGCTACACCTTC
CASSLGGASRGYTF
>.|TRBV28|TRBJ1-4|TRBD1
TGTGCCAGCAGTCTCGGGACAGGGTTAGTTGAAAAACTGTTTTTT
CASSLGTGLVEKLFF
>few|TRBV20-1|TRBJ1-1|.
TGCAGTGCTAGCCCCCCTGGTGGACCGAACACTGAAGCTTTCTTT
CSASPPGGPNTEAFF
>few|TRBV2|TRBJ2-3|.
TGTGCCAGCAGTGGACAGTACACAGATACGCAGTATTTT
CASSGQYTDTQYF
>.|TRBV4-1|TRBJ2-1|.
TGCGCCAGCAGCCACATACTGGGATCTAGGGGCAATGAGCAGTTCTTC
CASSHILGSRGNEQFF
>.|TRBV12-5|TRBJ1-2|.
TGTGCTAGTGGTGCCTCGGGGGGGTATGGCTACACCTTC
CASGASGGYGYTF
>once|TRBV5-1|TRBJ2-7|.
TGCGCCAGCAGCTTGTCTTCTGGGGCAAGGGAGCAGTACTTC
CASSLSSGAREQYF
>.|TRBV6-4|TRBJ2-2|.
TGTGCCAGCAGTCAATCGGGCACCGGGGAGCTGTTTTTT
CASSQSGTGELFF
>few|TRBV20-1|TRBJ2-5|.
TGCAGTGCTAGAGAGGGTCGGTTGGCAGGTACTAGAGAGACCCAGTACTTC
CSAREGRLAGTRETQYF
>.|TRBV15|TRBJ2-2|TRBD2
TGTGCCACCAGCAGAGATCTCGTGCTAGCGGGAGCCGGGGAGCTGTTTTTT
CATSRDLVLAGAGELFF
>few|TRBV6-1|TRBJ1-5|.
TGTGCCAGCAGTCCGGGACGGGGAAGAGGACAGCCCCAGCATTTT
CASSPGRGRGQPQHF
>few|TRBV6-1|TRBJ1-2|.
TGTGCCAGCAGACTAAAGGCAGGGGCCAACTATGGCTACACCTTC
CASRLKAGANYGYTF
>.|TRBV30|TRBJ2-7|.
TGTGCCTGGAGTGTAGGTGCAGGGATAATGTCCTACGAGCAGTACTTC
CAWSVGAGIMSYEQYF
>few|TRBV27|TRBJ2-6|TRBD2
TGTGCCAGCCACCGGGGGGGATACTCTGGGGCCAACGTCCTGACTTTC
CASHRGGYSGANVLTF